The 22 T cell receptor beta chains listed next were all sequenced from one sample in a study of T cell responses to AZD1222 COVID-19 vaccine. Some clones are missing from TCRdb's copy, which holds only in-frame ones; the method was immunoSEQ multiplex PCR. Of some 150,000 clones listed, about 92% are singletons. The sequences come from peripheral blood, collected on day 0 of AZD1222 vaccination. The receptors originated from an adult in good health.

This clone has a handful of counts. The CDR3 coding sequence is TGTGCCAGCAGAAGAACCGGGACAGGGCTCTACGAGCAGTACTTC. Translated, it gives CASRRTGTGLYEQYF. The rearrangement links TRBV6-6 to TRBJ2-7; TRBD1 aligns across 9 bases. The CDR3 runs 15 residues. CDR1 is MNHNY, CDR2 SVGAGI, per germline (reference sequence). Trimming at V came to 6 bases and at J to 3 bases, leaving 9 bases not matched to a gene.

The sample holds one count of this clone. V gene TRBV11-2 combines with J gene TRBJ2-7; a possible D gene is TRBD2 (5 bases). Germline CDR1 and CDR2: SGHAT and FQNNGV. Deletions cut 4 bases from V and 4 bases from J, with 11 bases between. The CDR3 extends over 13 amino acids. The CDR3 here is CASSSGFYYEQYF. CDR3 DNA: TGTGCCAGCAGCTCGGGATTTTATTACGAGCAGTACTTC.

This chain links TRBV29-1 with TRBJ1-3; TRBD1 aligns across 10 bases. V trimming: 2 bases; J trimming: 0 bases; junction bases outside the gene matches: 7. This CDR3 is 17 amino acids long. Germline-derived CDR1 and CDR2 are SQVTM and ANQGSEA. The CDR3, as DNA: TGCAGCGTTGAACTAAGACAGGGGGCTAGCTCTGGAAACACCATATATTTT. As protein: CSVELRQGASSGNTIYF.

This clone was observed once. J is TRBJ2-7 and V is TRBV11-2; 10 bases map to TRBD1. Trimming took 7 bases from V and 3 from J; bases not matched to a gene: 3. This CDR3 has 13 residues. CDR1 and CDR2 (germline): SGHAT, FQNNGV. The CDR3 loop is CASTWTGGYEQYF. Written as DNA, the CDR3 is TGTGCCAGCACCTGGACAGGGGGCTACGAGCAGTACTTC.

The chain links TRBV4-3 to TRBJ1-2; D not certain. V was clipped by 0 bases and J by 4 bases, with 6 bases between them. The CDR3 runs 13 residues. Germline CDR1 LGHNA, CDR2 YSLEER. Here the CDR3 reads CASSQEGVYGYTF. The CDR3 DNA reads TGCGCCAGCAGCCAAGAAGGAGTCTATGGCTACACCTTC.

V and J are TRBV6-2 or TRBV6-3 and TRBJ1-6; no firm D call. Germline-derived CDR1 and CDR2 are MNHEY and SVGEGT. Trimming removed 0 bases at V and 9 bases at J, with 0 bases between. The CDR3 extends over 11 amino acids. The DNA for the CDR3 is TGTGCCAGCAGTTACTCTTCACCCCTCCACTTT. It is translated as CASSYSSPLHF.

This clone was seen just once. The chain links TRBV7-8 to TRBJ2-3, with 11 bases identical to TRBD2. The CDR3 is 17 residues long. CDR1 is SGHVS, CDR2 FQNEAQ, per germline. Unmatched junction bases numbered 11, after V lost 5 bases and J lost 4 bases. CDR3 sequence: CASSTRLAGPGADTQYF. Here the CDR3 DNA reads TGTGCCAGCAGCACCCGACTAGCGGGGCCCGGGGCAGATACGCAGTATTTT.

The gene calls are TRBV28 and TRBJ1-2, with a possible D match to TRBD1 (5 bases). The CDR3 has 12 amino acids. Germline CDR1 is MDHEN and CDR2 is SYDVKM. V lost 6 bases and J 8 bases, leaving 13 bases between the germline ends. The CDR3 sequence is CASSLREWGYTF. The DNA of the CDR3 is TGTGCCAGCAGCCTCAGGGAATGGGGCTACACCTTC.

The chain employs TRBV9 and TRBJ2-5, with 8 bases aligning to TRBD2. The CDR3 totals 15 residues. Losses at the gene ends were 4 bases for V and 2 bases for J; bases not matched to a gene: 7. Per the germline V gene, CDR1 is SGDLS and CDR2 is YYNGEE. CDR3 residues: CASSPREGAQETQYF. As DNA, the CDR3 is TGTGCCAGCAGCCCCCGGGAGGGTGCACAAGAGACCCAGTACTTC.

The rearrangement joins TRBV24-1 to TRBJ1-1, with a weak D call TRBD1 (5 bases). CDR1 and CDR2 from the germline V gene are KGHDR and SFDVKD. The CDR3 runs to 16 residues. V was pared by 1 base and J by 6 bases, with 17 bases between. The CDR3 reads CATSDFRGGVSAEAFF. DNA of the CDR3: TGTGCCACCAGTGATTTCCGGGGGGGAGTATCCGCTGAAGCTTTCTTT.

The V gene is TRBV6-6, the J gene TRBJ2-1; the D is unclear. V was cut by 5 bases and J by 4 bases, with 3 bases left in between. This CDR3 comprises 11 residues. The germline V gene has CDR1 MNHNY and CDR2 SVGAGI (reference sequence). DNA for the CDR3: TGTGCCAGCAGTGTTTACAATGAGCAGTTCTTC. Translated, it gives CASSVYNEQFF.

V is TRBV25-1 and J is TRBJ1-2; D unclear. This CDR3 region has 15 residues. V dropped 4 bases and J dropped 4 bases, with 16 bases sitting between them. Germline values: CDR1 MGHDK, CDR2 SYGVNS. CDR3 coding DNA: TGTGCCAGCAGTGTCCGGGAGCCGACCTTCTATGGCTACACCTTC. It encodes CASSVREPTFYGYTF.

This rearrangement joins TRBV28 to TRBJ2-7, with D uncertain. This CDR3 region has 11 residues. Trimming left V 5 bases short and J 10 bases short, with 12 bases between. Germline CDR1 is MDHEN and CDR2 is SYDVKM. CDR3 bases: TGTGCCAGCAGTCTTCAAACGTATCAGTACTTC. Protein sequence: CASSLQTYQYF.

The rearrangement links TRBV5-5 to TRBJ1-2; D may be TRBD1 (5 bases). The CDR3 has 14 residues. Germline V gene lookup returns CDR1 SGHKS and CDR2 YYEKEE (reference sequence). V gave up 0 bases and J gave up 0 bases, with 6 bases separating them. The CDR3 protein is CASSLVTANYGYTF. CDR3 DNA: TGTGCCAGCAGCTTGGTGACAGCTAACTATGGCTACACCTTC.

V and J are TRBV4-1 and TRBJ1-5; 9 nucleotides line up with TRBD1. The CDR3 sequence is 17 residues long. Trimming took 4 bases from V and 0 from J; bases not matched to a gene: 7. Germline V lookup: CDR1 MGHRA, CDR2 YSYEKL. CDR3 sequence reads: CASSLGQGPSSNQPQHF. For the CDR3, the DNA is TGCGCCAGCAGCCTCGGACAGGGGCCTTCTAGCAATCAGCCCCAGCATTTT.

For the CDR3, the DNA is TGTGCCTGGAGTGTACAAACAGGGAATCTCTACGAGCAGTACTTC. It encodes CAWSVQTGNLYEQYF. This chain joins TRBV30 and TRBJ2-7; D possibly corresponds to TRBD1 (6 bases). The length of the CDR3 is 15 residues. Germline V gene data show CDR1 as GTSNPN and CDR2 as SVGIG (reference sequence). V lost 0 bases to trimming and J lost 3 bases, with 15 bases between them.

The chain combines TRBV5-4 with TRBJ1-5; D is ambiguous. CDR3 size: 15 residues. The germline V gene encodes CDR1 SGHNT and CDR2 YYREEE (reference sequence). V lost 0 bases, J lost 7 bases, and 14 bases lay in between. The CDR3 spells CASSLDLGMQQPQHF. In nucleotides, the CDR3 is TGTGCCAGCAGCTTGGACCTCGGGATGCAGCAGCCCCAGCATTTT.

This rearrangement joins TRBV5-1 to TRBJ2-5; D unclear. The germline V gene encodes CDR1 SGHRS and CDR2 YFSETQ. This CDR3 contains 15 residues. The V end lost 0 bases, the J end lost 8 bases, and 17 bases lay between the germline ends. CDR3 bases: TGCGCCAGCAGCTTGGGGGCTGGCTACCTGGACACCCAGTACTTC. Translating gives CASSLGAGYLDTQYF.

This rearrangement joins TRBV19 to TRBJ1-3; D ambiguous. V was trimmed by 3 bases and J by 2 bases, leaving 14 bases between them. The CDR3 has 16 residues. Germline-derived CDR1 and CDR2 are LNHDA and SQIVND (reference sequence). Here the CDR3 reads CASSMVARGPGNTIYF. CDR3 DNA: TGTGCCAGTAGTATGGTAGCTCGCGGACCTGGAAACACCATATATTTT.

The CDR3 DNA is TGCGCCAGCAGCTCGGGGGGTACCGATTCACCCCTCCACTTT. Its translation: CASSSGGTDSPLHF. V and J are TRBV5-1 and TRBJ1-6, with D possibly being TRBD1 (5 bases). In germline, CDR1 is SGHRS, CDR2 YFSETQ. This CDR3 has 14 amino acids. The V and J ends lost 3 bases and 8 bases respectively, with 12 bases between them.

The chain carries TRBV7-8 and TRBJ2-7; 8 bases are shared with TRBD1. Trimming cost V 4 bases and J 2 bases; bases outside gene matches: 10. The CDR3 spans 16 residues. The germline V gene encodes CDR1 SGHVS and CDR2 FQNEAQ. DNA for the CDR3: TGTGCCAGCAGCTCCTCAGGACAGGGAATACCCTACGAGCAGTACTTC. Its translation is CASSSSGQGIPYEQYF.

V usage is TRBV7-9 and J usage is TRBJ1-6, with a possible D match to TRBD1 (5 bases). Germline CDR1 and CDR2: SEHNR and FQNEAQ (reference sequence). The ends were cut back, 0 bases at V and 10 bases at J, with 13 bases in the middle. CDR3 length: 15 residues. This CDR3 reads CASSLAEAGFSPLHF. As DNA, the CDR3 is TGTGCCAGCAGCTTAGCCGAGGCAGGGTTCTCACCCCTCCACTTT.